A selection of T cell receptor beta chains follows, all from one sample in a study of blood T cell repertoires in COVID-19. TCRdb's copy holds only in-frame clones and misses some; the assay was immunoSEQ multiplex PCR. The table has about half a million clones, roughly 88% seen once. The sequenced sample was peripheral blood. These TCRs come from a human donor in a cohort sampled during active COVID-19. Each CDR3 is given with its conserved first and last residue. The D gene is left open where the match is weak. Clone size is given for some rows only: seen once, a few or many times, or a class if the clone is expanded.

D gene	V gene	clone size	J gene	CDR3 protein	CDR3 DNA
TRBD1	TRBV12-3/TRBV12-4	once	TRBJ1-2	CASNDRVSYGYTF	TGTGCCAGCAACGACAGGGTTAGCTATGGCTACACCTTC
TRBD1	TRBV9	-	TRBJ1-2	CASSARDRGLGGYTF	TGTGCCAGCAGCGCCCGGGACAGGGGGTTGGGGGGCTACACCTTC
-	TRBV10-3	-	TRBJ1-5	CAISEWATNQPQHF	TGTGCCATCAGTGAGTGGGCCACTAATCAGCCCCAGCATTTT
TRBD1	TRBV24-1	few	TRBJ1-2	CATSDRTGQGYTF	TGTGCCACCAGTGATCGGACAGGGCAAGGCTACACCTTC
-	TRBV6-2/TRBV6-3	-	TRBJ2-1	CASSPGQSASLSRDEQFF	TGTGCCAGCAGCCCGGGGCAGAGCGCCAGCCTCTCTAGGGATGAGCAGTTCTTC
-	TRBV19	-	TRBJ1-1	CASSIVASDNTEAFF	TGTGCCAGTAGTATAGTGGCTAGCGACAACACTGAAGCTTTCTTT
-	TRBV28	once	TRBJ2-1	CASSLWSGRQFF	TGTGCCAGCAGTTTATGGTCCGGGAGGCAGTTCTTC
-	TRBV20-1	few	TRBJ1-2	CSASQPGTNYGYTF	TGCAGTGCTAGTCAGCCAGGAACTAACTATGGCTACACCTTC
-	TRBV30	-	TRBJ1-4	CAWRFLGTPNEKLFF	TGTGCCTGGCGTTTCCTCGGGACACCTAATGAAAAACTGTTTTTT
-	TRBV7-8	-	TRBJ2-1	CASSFAGYNEQFF	TGTGCCAGCAGCTTTGCAGGGTACAATGAGCAGTTCTTC
-	TRBV5-4	few	TRBJ1-1	CATQTGISYTEAFF	TGTGCCACCCAAACAGGGATATCGTACACTGAAGCTTTCTTT
-	TRBV18	few	TRBJ1-5	CASSPGTWGQPQHF	TGTGCCAGCTCACCTGGGACATGGGGTCAGCCCCAGCATTTT
-	TRBV7-7	once	TRBJ2-7	CASSLGQGTNYEQYF	TGTGCTAGCAGCTTAGGTCAGGGTACCAACTACGAGCAGTACTTC
TRBD2	TRBV19	-	TRBJ2-5	CASSIGGGVRETQYF	TGTGCCAGTAGTATCGGCGGGGGGGTAAGAGAGACCCAGTACTTC
-	TRBV29-1	once	TRBJ1-1	CSVDRGALNTEAFF	TGCAGCGTTGATAGGGGCGCCTTGAACACTGAAGCTTTCTTT
TRBD1	TRBV15	-	TRBJ2-7	CATSRGSGTGYEQYF	TGTGCCACCAGCAGAGGCTCCGGGACAGGGTACGAGCAGTACTTC
-	TRBV28	few	TRBJ1-3	CASYTGASSGNTIYF	TGTGCCAGCTACACTGGGGCCAGCTCTGGAAACACCATATATTTT
TRBD1	TRBV9	-	TRBJ1-2	CASSVETGDYGYTF	TGTGCCAGCAGCGTAGAGACAGGGGATTATGGCTACACCTTC
-	TRBV7-2	-	TRBJ2-2	CASSLGEVTGELFF	TGTGCCAGCAGCTTAGGAGAAGTCACCGGGGAGCTGTTTTTT
-	TRBV6-5	-	TRBJ2-1	CASSQDRPYNEQFF	TGTGCCAGCAGCCAAGACAGGCCCTACAATGAGCAGTTCTTC
-	TRBV19	few	TRBJ2-7	CASSMRINSYEQYF	TGTGCCAGTAGTATGCGAATTAACTCCTACGAGCAGTACTTC
TRBD1	TRBV11-1	-	TRBJ2-7	CASSLWGQGFYEQYF	TGTGCCAGCAGCTTATGGGGACAGGGATTCTACGAGCAGTACTTC
TRBD2	TRBV9	once	TRBJ2-1	CASSPQPRDYSYNEQFF	TGTGCCAGCAGCCCTCAGCCCCGGGACTACTCCTACAATGAGCAGTTCTTC
TRBD1	TRBV19	-	TRBJ1-2	CASSPGPGGYGYTF	TGTGCCAGTAGTCCGGGCCCAGGGGGCTATGGCTACACCTTC
-	TRBV9	-	TRBJ1-2	CASSVAPGATNYGYTF	TGTGCCAGCAGCGTAGCCCCGGGAGCGACTAACTATGGCTACACCTTC
-	TRBV3-1/TRBV3-2	few	TRBJ2-1	CASSPRTFYEVYNEQFF	TGTGCCAGCAGCCCGCGGACTTTTTACGAGGTCTACAATGAGCAGTTCTTC
TRBD1	TRBV7-9	-	TRBJ2-1	CAIYPGQGAFSYPNEQFF	TGTGCCATTTACCCGGGACAGGGGGCCTTCTCATATCCCAATGAGCAGTTCTTC
-	TRBV29-1	-	TRBJ2-1	CSARTRVNEQFF	TGCAGCGCTAGAACCAGGGTAAATGAGCAGTTCTTC
-	TRBV14	-	TRBJ1-1	CASSQSLSSVNTEAFF	TGTGCCAGCAGCCAGAGCCTAAGTTCGGTTAACACTGAAGCTTTCTTT